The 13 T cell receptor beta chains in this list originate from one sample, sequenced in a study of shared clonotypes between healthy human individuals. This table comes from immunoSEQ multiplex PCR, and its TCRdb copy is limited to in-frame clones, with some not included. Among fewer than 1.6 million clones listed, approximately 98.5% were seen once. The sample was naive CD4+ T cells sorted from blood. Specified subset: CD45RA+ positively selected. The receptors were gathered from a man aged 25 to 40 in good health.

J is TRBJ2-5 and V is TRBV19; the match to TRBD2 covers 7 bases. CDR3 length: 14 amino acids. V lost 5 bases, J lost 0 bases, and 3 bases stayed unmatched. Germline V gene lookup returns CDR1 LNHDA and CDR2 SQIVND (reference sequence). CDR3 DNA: TGTGCCAGTAGTCCACTAGCGCACCAAGAGACCCAGTACTTC. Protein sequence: CASSPLAHQETQYF. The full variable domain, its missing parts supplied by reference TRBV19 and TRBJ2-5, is DGGITQSPKYLFRKEGQNVTLSCEQNLNHDAMYWYRQDPGQGLRLIYYSQIVNDFQKGDIAEGYSVSREKKESFPLTVTSAQKNPTAFYLCASSPLAHQETQYFGPGTRLLVL.

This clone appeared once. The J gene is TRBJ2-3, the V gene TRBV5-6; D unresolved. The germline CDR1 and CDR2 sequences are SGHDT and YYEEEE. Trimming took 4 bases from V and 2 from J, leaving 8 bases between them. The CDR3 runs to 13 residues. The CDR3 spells CASSAAPTDTQYF. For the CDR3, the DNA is TGTGCCAGCAGCGCGGCCCCCACAGATACGCAGTATTTT.

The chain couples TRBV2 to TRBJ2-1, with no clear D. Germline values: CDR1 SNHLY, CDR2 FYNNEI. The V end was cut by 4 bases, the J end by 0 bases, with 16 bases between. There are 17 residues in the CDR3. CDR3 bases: TGTGCCAGCAGTGGCTTCTACTCGTGGAGCTCCTACAATGAGCAGTTCTTC. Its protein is CASSGFYSWSSYNEQFF. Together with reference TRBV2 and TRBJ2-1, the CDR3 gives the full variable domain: EPEVTQTPSHQVTQMGQEVILRCVPISNHLYFYWYRQILGQKVEFLVSFYNNEISEKSEIFDDQFSVERPDGSNFTLKIRSTKLEDSAMYFCASSGFYSWSSYNEQFFGPGTRLTVL.

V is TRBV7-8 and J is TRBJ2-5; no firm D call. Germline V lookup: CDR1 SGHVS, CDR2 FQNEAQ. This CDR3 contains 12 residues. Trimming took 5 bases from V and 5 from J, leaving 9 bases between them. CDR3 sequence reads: CASSQARETQYF. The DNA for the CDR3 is TGTGCCAGCAGCCAAGCGAGGGAGACCCAGTACTTC.

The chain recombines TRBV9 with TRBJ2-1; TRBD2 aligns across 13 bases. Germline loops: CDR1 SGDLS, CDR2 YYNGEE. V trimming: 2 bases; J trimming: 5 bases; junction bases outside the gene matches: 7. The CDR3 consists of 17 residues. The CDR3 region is CASSVGTGTSGNNEQFF. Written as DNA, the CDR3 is TGTGCCAGCAGCGTGGGCACCGGGACTAGCGGGAACAATGAGCAGTTCTTC.

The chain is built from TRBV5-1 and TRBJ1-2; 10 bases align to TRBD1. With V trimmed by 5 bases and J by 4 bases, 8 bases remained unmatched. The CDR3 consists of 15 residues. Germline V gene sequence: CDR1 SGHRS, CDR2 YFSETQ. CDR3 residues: CASRRDRGSRYGYTF. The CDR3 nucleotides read TGCGCCAGCAGACGGGACAGGGGTTCCCGCTATGGCTACACCTTC.

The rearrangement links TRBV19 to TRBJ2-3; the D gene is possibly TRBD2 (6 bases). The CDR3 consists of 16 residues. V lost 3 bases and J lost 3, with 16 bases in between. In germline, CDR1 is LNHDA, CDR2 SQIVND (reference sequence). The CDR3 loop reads CASSIRRGIGTDTQYF. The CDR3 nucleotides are TGTGCCAGTAGTATTCGTCGGGGGATTGGGACAGATACGCAGTATTTT.

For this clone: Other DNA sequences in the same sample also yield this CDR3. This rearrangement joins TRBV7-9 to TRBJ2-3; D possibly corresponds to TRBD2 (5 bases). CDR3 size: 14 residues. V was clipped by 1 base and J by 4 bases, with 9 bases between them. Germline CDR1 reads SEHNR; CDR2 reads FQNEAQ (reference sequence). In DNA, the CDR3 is TGTGCCAGCAGCTTAGGGCTAGCCGCAGATACGCAGTATTTT. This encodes CASSLGLAADTQYF.

The CDR3 spells CASSLPRRTSGRPRHNNEQFF. CDR3 nucleotide sequence: TGCGCCAGCAGCTTGCCCCGACGGACTAGCGGGAGACCCAGACATAACAATGAGCAGTTCTTC. J is TRBJ2-1 and V is TRBV5-1; 13 bases are shared with TRBD2. Germline trimming cut 1 base from V and 5 bases from J; bases unmatched to any gene: 18. Germline V CDR1 and CDR2: SGHRS, YFSETQ. The CDR3 extends over 21 amino acids.

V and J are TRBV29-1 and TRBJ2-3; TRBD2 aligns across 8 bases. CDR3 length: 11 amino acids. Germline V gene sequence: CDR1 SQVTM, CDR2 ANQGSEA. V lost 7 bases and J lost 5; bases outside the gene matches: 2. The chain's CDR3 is CSGLAGDTQYF. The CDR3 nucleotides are TGCAGCGGGCTAGCGGGAGATACGCAGTATTTT.

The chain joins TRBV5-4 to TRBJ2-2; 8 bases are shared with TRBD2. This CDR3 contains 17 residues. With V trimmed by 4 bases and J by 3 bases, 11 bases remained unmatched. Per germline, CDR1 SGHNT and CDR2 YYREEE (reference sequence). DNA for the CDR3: TGTGCCAGCAGCGTCATAGCGGGAACTATAGACACCGGGGAGCTGTTTTTT. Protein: CASSVIAGTIDTGELFF.

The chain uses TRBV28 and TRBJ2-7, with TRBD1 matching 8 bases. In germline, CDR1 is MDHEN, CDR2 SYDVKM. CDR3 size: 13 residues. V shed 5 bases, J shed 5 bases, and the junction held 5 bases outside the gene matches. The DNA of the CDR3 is TGTGCCAGCAGTAGGGACAGGTACGACGAGCAGTACTTC. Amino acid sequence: CASSRDRYDEQYF.

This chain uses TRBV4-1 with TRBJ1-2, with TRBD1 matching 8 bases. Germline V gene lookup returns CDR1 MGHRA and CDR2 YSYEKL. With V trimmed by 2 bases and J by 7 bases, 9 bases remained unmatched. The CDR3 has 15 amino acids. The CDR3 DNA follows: TGCGCCAGCAGCCAACGTGACAGGGGCGTCGTTGGCTACACCTTC. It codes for CASSQRDRGVVGYTF.